This is a list of T cell receptor beta chains from one sample in a study of blood T cell repertoires in COVID-19. Repertoires were generated with immunoSEQ multiplex PCR, while TCRdb's copy carries only in-frame clones and drops some. The profile shows 150,000 to 200,000 clones, about 86% of them singletons. The sample consisted of peripheral blood. These receptors were taken from a man younger than 30 with active or convalescent COVID-19. Both conserved end residues are part of each CDR3. A D gene is named only where the DNA matches it firmly. For some rows the clone size is stated as once, few or many, or as a class when expanded; others skip it.

d_gene	abundance	v_gene	j_gene	CDR3nt	CDR3aa
NA	once	TRBV5-6	TRBJ1-6	TGTGCCAGCAGCCCAGGGGACCAGGGGATCTCCTATAATTCACCCCTCCACTTT	CASSPGDQGISYNSPLHF
TRBD2	NA	TRBV12-3/TRBV12-4	TRBJ2-7	TGTGCCAGCAGCCCCGGGGGGGAGCAGTACTTC	CASSPGGEQYF
NA	few	TRBV5-6	TRBJ2-7	TGTGCCAGCAGCCGACTGAACTCCTACGAGCAGTACTTC	CASSRLNSYEQYF
NA	NA	TRBV2	TRBJ2-7	TGTGCCAGCAGCTATACTCTGGACGAGCAGTACTTC	CASSYTLDEQYF
NA	NA	TRBV25-1	TRBJ1-1	TGTGCCAGCAGTGAACGGGGGGCCGCGGACACTGAAGCTTTCTTT	CASSERGAADTEAFF
TRBD1	NA	TRBV7-9	TRBJ2-5	TGTGCCAGCAGCTTTTTTAGCACCACCGGGACAGGGGGGAGGGAGACCCAGTACTTC	CASSFFSTTGTGGRETQYF
NA	NA	TRBV19	TRBJ2-7	TGTGCCAGCGGCACAGGGCCCCTGGGGCAGTACTTC	CASGTGPLGQYF
NA	NA	TRBV24-1	TRBJ1-1	TGTGCCACCAGTGATTCCGGGATAGGTAACACTGAAGCTTTCTTT	CATSDSGIGNTEAFF
TRBD1	few	TRBV11-2	TRBJ1-6	TGTGCCAGCAGCTTAGCGACAGGGGAAAGTTCACCCCTCCACTTT	CASSLATGESSPLHF
NA	NA	TRBV2	TRBJ1-2	TGTGCCAGCAGTGAAAAGAGGATAAACTATGGCTACACCTTC	CASSEKRINYGYTF
TRBD2	NA	TRBV9	TRBJ2-1	TGTGCCAGCAGCCTCTCGAGGGTAGGAGCGGGAGGGAACAATGAGCAGTTCTTC	CASSLSRVGAGGNNEQFF